This T cell receptor (beta chain) was identified during a study of cytomegalovirus exposure and HLA in healthy donors. Remarks on this clone: Its antigen is currently unknown.

V was pared by 0 bases and J by 2 bases, with 9 bases between. Germline-derived CDR1 and CDR2 are SGDLS and YYNGEE. The CDR3 totals 14 residues. Amplification used 60 Vbeta primers and 13 Jbeta primers. Assay used: immunoSEQ multiplex PCR; TCRdb lists only in-frame clones, some missing. The sample yields under 200,000 clones, about 80% seen once. Study conclusions and caveats: As confirmed in vitro, three CMV-associated chains were specific for CMV antigens. In a later analysis, HLA-associated TCR beta chains were more clonally expanded than equally common others.

Sequencing was done on a sample of PBMCs. The chain recombines TRBV9 with TRBJ2-7; weak D call: TRBD1 (6 bases). The receptor was isolated from a girl under 18 in good health and CMV-seropositive. Written as DNA, the CDR3 is TGTGCCAGCAGCGTAGGGGGGCCCACCTACGAGCAGTACTTC. Translating gives CASSVGGPTYEQYF.